The 24 T cell receptor beta chains listed next were all sequenced from one sample in a study of blood T cell repertoires in COVID-19. Assay: immunoSEQ multiplex PCR; the TCRdb copy retains only in-frame clones and omits some. The sample lists about 75,000 clones; approximately 90% were seen once. The sample taken for sequencing was peripheral blood. These receptors were taken from a human donor in a cohort sampled during active COVID-19.

The chain joins TRBV5-1 to TRBJ2-5; no clear D. The CDR3 spans 12 residues. Trimming shortened V by 3 bases and J by 2 bases, and 5 bases separated the two germline ends. The germline V gene encodes CDR1 SGHRS and CDR2 YFSETQ. CDR3 sequence: CASSSTQETQYF. DNA of the CDR3: TGCGCCAGCAGCTCGACACAAGAGACCCAGTACTTC.

This chain uses TRBV28 with TRBJ1-5; 8 bases agree with TRBD1. The ends lost 6 bases at V and 7 bases at J; junction bases unmatched: 11. The CDR3 loop spans 15 amino acids. Germline CDR1 MDHEN, CDR2 SYDVKM. The CDR3 nucleotides are TGTGCCAGCAGGCGGGCAGGGGGCGCGGGCCAGCCCCAGCATTTT. This encodes CASRRAGGAGQPQHF.

The rearrangement links TRBV27 to TRBJ1-2, with D possibly TRBD1 on 5 matching bases. Looked up from germline, CDR1 is MNHEY and CDR2 is SMNVEV (reference sequence). V was cut by 0 bases and J by 8 bases, with 13 bases left in between. The CDR3 has 14 amino acids. The CDR3 region is CASSLSGRAEGYTF. The CDR3 DNA follows: TGTGCCAGCAGTTTATCGGGGCGCGCGGAGGGCTACACCTTC.

The chain has TRBV5-6 and TRBJ2-5; TRBD1 is a possible D gene (5 bases). V lost 0 bases, J lost 1 base, and 13 bases lay in between. Germline V gene lookup returns CDR1 SGHDT and CDR2 YYEEEE. The CDR3 runs 16 residues. The CDR3 loop reads CASSLGQLIGQETQYF. The CDR3 DNA sequence: TGTGCCAGCAGCTTGGGACAGCTGATAGGCCAAGAGACCCAGTACTTC.

V and J are TRBV28 and TRBJ2-7; a possible D gene is TRBD1 (6 bases). The ends were cut back, 5 bases at V and 2 bases at J, with 13 bases in the middle. Germline loops: CDR1 MDHEN, CDR2 SYDVKM. The CDR3 runs to 14 residues. CDR3 sequence reads: CASSRTGHTYEQYF. The CDR3 region has the DNA TGTGCCAGCAGTAGAACAGGGCACACCTACGAGCAGTACTTC.

Only one count was recorded for this clone. The chain couples TRBV9 to TRBJ2-1; the match to TRBD2 covers 7 bases. Germline V lookup: CDR1 SGDLS, CDR2 YYNGEE. Trimming cost V 0 bases and J 8 bases; bases outside gene matches: 11. CDR3 length equals 16 residues. The CDR3 DNA reads as TGTGCCAGCAGCGTAGCTAGGGGCGGGGGAGGATATGAGCAGTTCTTC. Protein sequence: CASSVARGGGGYEQFF. The whole variable domain, remainder taken from reference TRBV9 and TRBJ2-1, is DSGVTQTPKHLITATGQRVTLRCSPRSGDLSVYWYQQSLDQGLQFLIQYYNGEERAKGNILERFSAQQFPDLHSELNLSSLELGDSALYFCASSVARGGGGYEQFFGPGTRLTVL.

This sequence joins TRBV3-1 (or the pseudogene TRBV3-2) and TRBJ2-1; 7 bases line up with TRBD1. The ends lost 6 bases at V and 6 bases at J; junction bases unmatched: 8. CDR3 length equals 14 residues. CDR1 is LGHDT, CDR2 YNNKEL, per germline (reference sequence). The CDR3, as DNA: TGTGCCAGCAGTTCCAGGGGGTATATCAATGAGCAGTTCTTC. The encoded protein is CASSSRGYINEQFF.

This chain joins TRBV5-4 and TRBJ1-1; 9 positions match TRBD1. The V segment lost 4 bases and the J segment 10 bases; nucleotides outside the gene matches: 14. The CDR3 is made up of 15 amino acids. CDR1 and CDR2 (germline): SGHNT, YYREEE (reference sequence). As DNA, the CDR3 is TGTGCCAGCAGCACCCGATCGGGACAGGGCAAGTTAGCTTTCTTT. Protein sequence: CASSTRSGQGKLAFF.

This chain joins TRBV5-1 and TRBJ2-1, with D perhaps TRBD1 (6 bases). The length of the CDR3 is 14 residues. CDR1 SGHRS and CDR2 YFSETQ come from the germline V gene. V lost 6 bases to trimming and J lost 4 bases, with 14 bases between them. The CDR3 DNA sequence: TGCGCCAGCATCCGAGGGGGACCTTACAATGAGCAGTTCTTC. Its translation: CASIRGGPYNEQFF.

The chain uses TRBV7-8 and TRBJ1-4, with TRBD1 as a possible D gene (6 bases). Between the trimmed V and J ends, which lost 2 bases and 2 bases, there was a span of 12 bases. This CDR3 contains 16 residues. Looked up from germline, CDR1 is SGHVS and CDR2 is FQNEAQ. CDR3 nucleotide sequence: TGTGCCAGCAGCTTACAGGGGAGTGTGACTAATGAAAAACTGTTTTTT. As protein: CASSLQGSVTNEKLFF.

This chain links TRBV18 with TRBJ2-3; tentative D call: TRBD1 (6 bases). The CDR3 covers 17 residues. Trimming cost V 3 bases and J 3 bases, with 19 bases left between them. CDR1 and CDR2 from the germline V gene are KGHSH and LQKENI. The CDR3: CASSPAGPEGETDTQYF. Here the CDR3 DNA reads TGTGCCAGCTCACCGGCGGGCCCCGAGGGGGAGACAGATACGCAGTATTTT.

The chain has TRBV5-1 and TRBJ2-1; the match to TRBD2 covers 9 bases. The length of the CDR3 is 16 residues. V trimming: 4 bases; J trimming: 4 bases; junction bases outside the gene matches: 9. CDR1 and CDR2 (germline): SGHRS, YFSETQ. This CDR3 is CASSLRSRGGYNEQFF. The CDR3 bases are TGCGCCAGCAGCCTCCGCTCGCGGGGGGGATACAATGAGCAGTTCTTC.

The chain uses TRBV7-6 and TRBJ2-1, with 7 bases identical to TRBD1. The germline gives CDR1 SGHVS, CDR2 FNYEAQ. The CDR3 runs to 15 residues. V lost 6 bases, J lost 2 bases, and 7 bases stayed unmatched. The CDR3 protein is CASSSGTDTYNEQFF. The CDR3 DNA follows: TGTGCCAGCAGTTCTGGGACAGACACCTACAATGAGCAGTTCTTC.

V and J are TRBV7-2 and TRBJ1-4; no reliable D call. CDR1 SGHTA and CDR2 FQGNSA come from the germline V gene. The CDR3 is 14 amino acids. The ends were cut back, 2 bases at V and 8 bases at J, with 12 bases in the middle. Here the CDR3 reads CASSLSRGGEKLFF. The CDR3 DNA sequence: TGTGCCAGCAGCTTATCCCGGGGTGGGGAAAAACTGTTTTTT.

The chain couples TRBV7-3 to TRBJ1-3; D uncertain. V gave up 5 bases and J gave up 4 bases, with 12 bases separating them. Germline CDR1 and CDR2: SGHTA and FQGTGA. There are 14 residues in the CDR3. The CDR3 loop is CASSAPGSGNTIYF. CDR3 coding DNA: TGTGCCAGCAGCGCGCCGGGGTCCGGAAACACCATATATTTT. The entire variable domain, with the rest obtained from reference TRBV7-3 and TRBJ1-3, is as follows: GAGVSQTPSNKVTEKGKYVELRCDPISGHTALYWYRQSLGQGPEFLIYFQGTGAADDSGLPNDRFFAVRPEGSVSTLKIQRTERGDSAVYLCASSAPGSGNTIYFGEGSWLTVV.

The gene calls are TRBV3-1 (or the pseudogene TRBV3-2) and TRBJ2-2, with D tentatively TRBD1 (6 bases). Germline V gene data show CDR1 as LGHDT and CDR2 as YNNKEL (reference sequence). The CDR3 loop spans 12 amino acids. The V and J ends lost 6 bases and 6 bases respectively, with 8 bases between them. CDR3 coding DNA: TGTGCCAGCAGGACAGGTCCCGGGGAGCTGTTTTTT. Residues: CASRTGPGELFF.

This clone was observed a few times. The V call is TRBV18, the J call TRBJ2-6; 7 bases map to TRBD1. From germline, CDR1 is KGHSH and CDR2 LQKENI. J was trimmed by 2 bases and V by 4 bases; bases with no gene match: 5. This CDR3 contains 16 residues. In DNA, the CDR3 is TGTGCCAGCTCACTGGACAGGCTTACTGGGGCCAACGTCCTGACTTTC. Its protein is CASSLDRLTGANVLTF.

The chain couples TRBV9 to TRBJ2-1; 8 bases line up with TRBD2. J was trimmed by 8 bases and V by 2 bases; bases with no gene match: 15. The CDR3 runs to 17 residues. The germline CDR1 and CDR2 sequences are SGDLS and YYNGEE. This CDR3 reads CASSVKGISGVGDEQFF. As DNA, the CDR3 is TGTGCCAGCAGCGTGAAGGGAATTAGCGGGGTGGGAGATGAGCAGTTCTTC.

The chain couples TRBV7-2 to TRBJ1-1; D perhaps matches TRBD1 (5 bases). Trimming cost V 7 bases and J 1 base, with 13 bases left between them. Germline V lookup: CDR1 SGHTA, CDR2 FQGNSA. The CDR3 is made up of 14 amino acids. The CDR3: CASNHGGKNTEAFF. The CDR3 bases are TGTGCCAGCAACCACGGGGGGAAGAACACTGAAGCTTTCTTT.

The rearrangement links TRBV9 to TRBJ1-2; tentatively, D is TRBD1 (6 bases). V lost 3 bases and J 4 bases, leaving 16 bases between the germline ends. This CDR3 has 15 residues. CDR1 is SGDLS, CDR2 YYNGEE, per germline. The CDR3 is CASSEALTGIYGYTF. CDR3 nucleotide sequence: TGTGCCAGCAGCGAGGCCTTAACAGGGATCTATGGCTACACCTTC.

This chain connects TRBV11-2 to TRBJ2-7, with TRBD1 matching over 8 bases. CDR3 length equals 15 residues. Germline lookup yields CDR1 SGHAT and CDR2 FQNNGV. Unmatched junction bases numbered 6, after V lost 5 bases and J lost 0 bases. CDR3 nucleotides: TGTGCCAGCAGCACGGACAGGGCAAGCTCCTACGAGCAGTACTTC. Its translation: CASSTDRASSYEQYF. The whole variable domain, filled in from reference TRBV11-2 and TRBJ2-7, reads EAGVAQSPRYKIIEKRQSVAFWCNPISGHATLYWYQQILGQGPKLLIQFQNNGVVDDSQLPKDRFSAERLKGVDSTLKIQPAKLEDSAVYLCASSTDRASSYEQYFGPGTRLTVT.

The chain carries TRBV2 and TRBJ2-7; no clear D. This CDR3 has 11 amino acids. Per the germline V gene, CDR1 is SNHLY and CDR2 is FYNNEI. Trimming removed 3 bases at V and 3 bases at J, with 3 bases between. CDR3 protein: CASSEYYEQYF. The CDR3 coding sequence is TGTGCCAGCAGTGAGTACTACGAGCAGTACTTC.

The chain uses TRBV7-2 and TRBJ2-4; 9 positions agree with TRBD1. This CDR3 comprises 15 residues. In germline, CDR1 is SGHTA, CDR2 FQGNSA. With 6 bases clipped from V and 5 bases from J, the junction kept 8 bases outside the gene matches. Here the CDR3 reads CASSKEDRGQNIQYF. CDR3 coding DNA: TGTGCCAGCAGTAAGGAGGACAGGGGCCAAAACATTCAGTACTTC. Full variable domain (outside the CDR3, taken from reference TRBV7-2 and TRBJ2-4): GAGVSQSPSNKVTEKGKDVELRCDPISGHTALYWYRQSLGQGLEFLIYFQGNSAPDKSGLPSDRFSAERTGGSVSTLTIQRTQQEDSAVYLCASSKEDRGQNIQYFGAGTRLSVL.

The J gene is TRBJ1-5, the V gene TRBV19; TRBD1 might be the D (6 bases). Germline lookup yields CDR1 LNHDA and CDR2 SQIVND (reference sequence). V was clipped by 3 bases and J by 4 bases, with 10 bases between them. This CDR3 spans 14 amino acids. CDR3 DNA: TGTGCCAGTAGTATTCTCCAGGGGAATCAGCCCCAGCATTTT. Its protein product is CASSILQGNQPQHF.